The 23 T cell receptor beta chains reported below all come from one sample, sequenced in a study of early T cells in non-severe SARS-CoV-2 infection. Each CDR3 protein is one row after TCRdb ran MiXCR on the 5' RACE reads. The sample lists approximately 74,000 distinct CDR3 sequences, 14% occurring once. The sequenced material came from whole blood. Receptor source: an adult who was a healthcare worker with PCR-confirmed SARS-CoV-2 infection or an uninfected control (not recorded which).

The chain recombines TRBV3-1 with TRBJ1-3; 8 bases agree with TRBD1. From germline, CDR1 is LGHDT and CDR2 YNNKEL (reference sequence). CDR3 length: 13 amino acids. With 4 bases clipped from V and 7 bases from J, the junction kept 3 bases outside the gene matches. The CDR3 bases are TGTGCCAGCAGCCCGACAGGGGAGAACACCATATATTTT. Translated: CASSPTGENTIYF.

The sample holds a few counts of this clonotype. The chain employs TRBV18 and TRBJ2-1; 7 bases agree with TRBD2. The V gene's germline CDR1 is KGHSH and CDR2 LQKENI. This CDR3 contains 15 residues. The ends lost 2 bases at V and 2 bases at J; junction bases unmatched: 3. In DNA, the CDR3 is TGTGCCAGCTCACCAAACCGGGGGGCCTACAATGAGCAGTTCTTC. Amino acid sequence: CASSPNRGAYNEQFF.

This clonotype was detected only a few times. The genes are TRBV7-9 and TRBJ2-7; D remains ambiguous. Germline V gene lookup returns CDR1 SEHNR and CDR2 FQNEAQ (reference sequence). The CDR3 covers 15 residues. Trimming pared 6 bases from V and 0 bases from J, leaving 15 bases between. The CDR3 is CASRDDGTISYEQYF. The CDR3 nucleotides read TGTGCCAGCAGGGATGACGGCACGATCTCCTACGAGCAGTACTTC.

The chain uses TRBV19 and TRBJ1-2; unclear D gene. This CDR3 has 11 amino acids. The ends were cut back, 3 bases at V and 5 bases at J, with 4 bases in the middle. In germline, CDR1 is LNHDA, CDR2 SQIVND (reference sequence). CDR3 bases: TGTGCCAGTAGTATTGCTTATGGCTACACCTTC. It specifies CASSIAYGYTF. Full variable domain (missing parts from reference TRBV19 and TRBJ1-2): DGGITQSPKYLFRKEGQNVTLSCEQNLNHDAMYWYRQDPGQGLRLIYYSQIVNDFQKGDIAEGYSVSREKKESFPLTVTSAQKNPTAFYLCASSIAYGYTFGSGTRLTVV.

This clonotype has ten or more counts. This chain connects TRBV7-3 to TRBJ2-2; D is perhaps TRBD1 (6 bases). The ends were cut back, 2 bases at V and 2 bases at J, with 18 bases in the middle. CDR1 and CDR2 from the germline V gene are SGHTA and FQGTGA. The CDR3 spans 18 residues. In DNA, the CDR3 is TGTGCCAGCAGCTTAGTAGCTGTAAGGACAGTAAACACCGGGGAGCTGTTTTTT. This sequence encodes CASSLVAVRTVNTGELFF.

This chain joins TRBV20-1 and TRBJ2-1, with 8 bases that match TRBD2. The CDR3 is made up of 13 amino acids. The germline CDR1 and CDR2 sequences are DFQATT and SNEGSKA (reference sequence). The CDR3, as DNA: TGCAGCACCGGGACTAGCTCCTACAATGAGCAGTTCTTC. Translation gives CSTGTSSYNEQFF.

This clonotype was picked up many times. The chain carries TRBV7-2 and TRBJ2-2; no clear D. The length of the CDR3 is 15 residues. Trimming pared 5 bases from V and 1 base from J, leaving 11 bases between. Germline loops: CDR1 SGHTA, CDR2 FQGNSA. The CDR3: CASSLVGLNTGELFF. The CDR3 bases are TGTGCCAGCAGCCTAGTCGGCTTGAACACCGGGGAGCTGTTTTTT. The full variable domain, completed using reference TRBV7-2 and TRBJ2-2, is GAGVSQSPSNKVTEKGKDVELRCDPISGHTALYWYRQSLGQGLEFLIYFQGNSAPDKSGLPSDRFSAERTGGSVSTLTIQRTQQEDSAVYLCASSLVGLNTGELFFGEGSRLTVL.

Written as DNA, the CDR3 is TGTGCCAGCAGTTTCTTTCGACAGGGTGTCGCAGATACGCAGTATTTT. Translating gives CASSFFRQGVADTQYF. The genes are TRBV7-2 and TRBJ2-3; 7 bases agree with TRBD1. Looked up from germline, CDR1 is SGHTA and CDR2 is FQGNSA. The CDR3 covers 16 residues. V was clipped by 6 bases and J by 4 bases; unmatched bases: 13.

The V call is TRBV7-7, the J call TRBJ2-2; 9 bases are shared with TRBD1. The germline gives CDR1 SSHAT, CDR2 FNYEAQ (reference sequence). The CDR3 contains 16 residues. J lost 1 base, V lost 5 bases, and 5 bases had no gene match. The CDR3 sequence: CASSPRQGGNTGELFF. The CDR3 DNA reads TGTGCCAGCAGCCCAAGACAGGGGGGGAACACCGGGGAGCTGTTTTTT. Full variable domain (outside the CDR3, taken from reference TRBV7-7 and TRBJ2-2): GAGVSQSPRYKVTKRGQDVTLRCDPISSHATLYWYQQALGQGPEFLTYFNYEAQPDKSGLPSDRFSAERPEGSISTLTIQRTEQRDSAMYRCASSPRQGGNTGELFFGEGSRLTVL.

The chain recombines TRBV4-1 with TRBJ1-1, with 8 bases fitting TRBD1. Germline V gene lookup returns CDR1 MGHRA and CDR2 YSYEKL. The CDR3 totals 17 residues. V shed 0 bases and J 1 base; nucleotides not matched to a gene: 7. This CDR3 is CASSQDERDRRNTEAFF. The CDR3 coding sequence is TGCGCCAGCAGCCAAGACGAAAGGGACAGGCGGAACACTGAAGCTTTCTTT.

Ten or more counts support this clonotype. The CDR3 is CASSQDRAGEQYF. The CDR3 DNA sequence: TGTGCCAGCAGCCAGGACAGGGCGGGAGAGCAGTACTTC. J is TRBJ2-7 and V is TRBV7-7; 8 bases are shared with TRBD1. This CDR3 has 13 amino acids. V lost 5 bases to trimming and J lost 7 bases; unmatched junction nucleotides: 7. Germline CDR1 and CDR2: SSHAT and FNYEAQ (reference sequence).

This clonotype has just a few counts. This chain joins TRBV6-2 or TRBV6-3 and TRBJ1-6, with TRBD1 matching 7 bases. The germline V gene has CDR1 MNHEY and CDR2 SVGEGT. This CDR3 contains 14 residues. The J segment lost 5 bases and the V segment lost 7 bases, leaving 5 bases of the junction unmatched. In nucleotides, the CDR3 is TGTGCCAGCACACAGGGACAGCATAATTCACCCCTCCACTTT. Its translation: CASTQGQHNSPLHF.

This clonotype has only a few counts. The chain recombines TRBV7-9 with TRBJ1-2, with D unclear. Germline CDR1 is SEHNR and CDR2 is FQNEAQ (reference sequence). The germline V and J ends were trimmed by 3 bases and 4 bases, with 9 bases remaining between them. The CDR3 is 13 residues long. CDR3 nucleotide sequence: TGTGCCAGCAGCTTTTCTAGTAGCTATGGCTACACCTTC. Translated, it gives CASSFSSSYGYTF.

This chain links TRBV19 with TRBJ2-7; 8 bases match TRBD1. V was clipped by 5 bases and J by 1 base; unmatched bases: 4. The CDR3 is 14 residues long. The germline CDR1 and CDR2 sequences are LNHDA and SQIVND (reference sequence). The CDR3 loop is CASSQTGGSYEQYF. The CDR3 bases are TGTGCCAGTAGTCAAACAGGGGGGTCCTACGAGCAGTACTTC.

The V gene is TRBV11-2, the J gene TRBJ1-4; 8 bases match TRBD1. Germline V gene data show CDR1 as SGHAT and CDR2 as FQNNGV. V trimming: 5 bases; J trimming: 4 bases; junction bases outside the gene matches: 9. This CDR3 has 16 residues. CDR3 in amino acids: CASSDWTGRINEKLFF. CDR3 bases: TGTGCCAGCAGCGACTGGACAGGGCGCATTAATGAAAAACTGTTTTTT.

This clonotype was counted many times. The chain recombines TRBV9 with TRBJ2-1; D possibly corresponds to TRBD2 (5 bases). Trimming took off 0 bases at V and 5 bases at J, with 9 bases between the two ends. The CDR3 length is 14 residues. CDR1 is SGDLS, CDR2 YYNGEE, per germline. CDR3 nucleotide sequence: TGTGCCAGCAGCGTAGAAGACGGGAACAATGAGCAGTTCTTC. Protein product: CASSVEDGNNEQFF.

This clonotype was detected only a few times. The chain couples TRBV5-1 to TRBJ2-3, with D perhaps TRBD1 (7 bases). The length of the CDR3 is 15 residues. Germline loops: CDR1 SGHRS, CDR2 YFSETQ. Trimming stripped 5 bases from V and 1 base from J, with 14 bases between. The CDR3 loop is CASREEGARTDTQYF. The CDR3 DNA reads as TGCGCCAGCAGAGAGGAGGGGGCCCGCACAGATACGCAGTATTTT.

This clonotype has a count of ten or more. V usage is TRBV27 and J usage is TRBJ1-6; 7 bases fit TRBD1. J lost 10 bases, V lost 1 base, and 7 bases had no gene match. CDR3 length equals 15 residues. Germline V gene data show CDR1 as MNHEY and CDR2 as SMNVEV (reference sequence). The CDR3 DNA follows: TGTGCCAGCAGTTTATTCGAGGGAGGGGGCTCACCCCTCCACTTT. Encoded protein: CASSLFEGGGSPLHF.

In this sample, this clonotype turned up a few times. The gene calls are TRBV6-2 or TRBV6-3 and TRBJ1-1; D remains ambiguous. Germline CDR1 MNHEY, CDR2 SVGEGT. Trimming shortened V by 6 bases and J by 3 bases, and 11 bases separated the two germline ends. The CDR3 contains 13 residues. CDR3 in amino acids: CASSRRADTEAFF. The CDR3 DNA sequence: TGTGCCAGCAGCCGGCGGGCGGACACTGAAGCTTTCTTT.

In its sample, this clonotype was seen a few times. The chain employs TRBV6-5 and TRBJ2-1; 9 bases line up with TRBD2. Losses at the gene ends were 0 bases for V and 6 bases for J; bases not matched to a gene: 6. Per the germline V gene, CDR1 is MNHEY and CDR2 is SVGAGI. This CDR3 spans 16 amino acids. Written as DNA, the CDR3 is TGTGCCAGCAGTTACTCGTGGGCGGGGGGGCGCAATGAGCAGTTCTTC. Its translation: CASSYSWAGGRNEQFF.

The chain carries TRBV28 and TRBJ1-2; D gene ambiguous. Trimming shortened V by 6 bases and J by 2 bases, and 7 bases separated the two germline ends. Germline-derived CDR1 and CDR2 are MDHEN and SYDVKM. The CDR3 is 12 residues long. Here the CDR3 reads CASRAPNYGYTF. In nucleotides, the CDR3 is TGTGCCAGCAGGGCACCAAACTATGGCTACACCTTC.

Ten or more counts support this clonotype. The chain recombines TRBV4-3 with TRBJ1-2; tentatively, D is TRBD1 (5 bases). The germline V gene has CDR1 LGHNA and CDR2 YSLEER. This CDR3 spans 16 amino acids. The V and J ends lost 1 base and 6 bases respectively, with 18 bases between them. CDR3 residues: CASSQAAGTPGDGYTF. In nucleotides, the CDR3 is TGCGCCAGCAGCCAAGCCGCCGGGACGCCGGGGGATGGCTACACCTTC.

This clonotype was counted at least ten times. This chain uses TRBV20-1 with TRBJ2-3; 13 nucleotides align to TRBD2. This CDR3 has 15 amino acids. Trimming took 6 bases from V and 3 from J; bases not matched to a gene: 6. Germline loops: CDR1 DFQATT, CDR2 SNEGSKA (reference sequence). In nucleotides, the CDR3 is TGCAGTGCCGCTCTGACTAGCGGGGGGACAGATACGCAGTATTTT. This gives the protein CSAALTSGGTDTQYF.